This TCR beta chain was identified in a study of OX40 agonist ivuxolimab in advanced cancers. Across the whole study: Prior anti-PD-1, anti-PD-L1 or anti-CTLA-4 therapy did not bar entry, and about 40% had some.

Sequencing was performed with immunoSEQ multiplex PCR; in TCRdb, only in-frame clones are kept and a portion is missing. Among tens of thousands of clones listed, 70% to 90% were seen once. As regards this clone: Antigen specificity is unknown.

The study's findings and limits: Researchers did not determine the expanded peripheral T cells' antigen specificity. It was also the case that some nonresponders had low normalized T-cell clonal expansion.

Germline lookup yields CDR1 SGHVS and CDR2 FQNEAQ. The ends were cut back, 5 bases at V and 2 bases at J, with 10 bases in the middle. CDR3 length: 13 residues. The receptor comes from an adult with an advanced solid tumor such as melanoma, head and neck, liver or kidney cancer. This rearrangement joins TRBV7-8 to TRBJ2-7; D gene unclear. This specimen consisted of CD4+ or CD8+ T cells sorted from blood, obtained in a trial of the OX40 agonist ivuxolimab. CDR3 sequence reads: CASSLKGAYEQYF. The DNA of the CDR3 is TGTGCCAGCAGCCTAAAAGGCGCCTACGAGCAGTACTTC.